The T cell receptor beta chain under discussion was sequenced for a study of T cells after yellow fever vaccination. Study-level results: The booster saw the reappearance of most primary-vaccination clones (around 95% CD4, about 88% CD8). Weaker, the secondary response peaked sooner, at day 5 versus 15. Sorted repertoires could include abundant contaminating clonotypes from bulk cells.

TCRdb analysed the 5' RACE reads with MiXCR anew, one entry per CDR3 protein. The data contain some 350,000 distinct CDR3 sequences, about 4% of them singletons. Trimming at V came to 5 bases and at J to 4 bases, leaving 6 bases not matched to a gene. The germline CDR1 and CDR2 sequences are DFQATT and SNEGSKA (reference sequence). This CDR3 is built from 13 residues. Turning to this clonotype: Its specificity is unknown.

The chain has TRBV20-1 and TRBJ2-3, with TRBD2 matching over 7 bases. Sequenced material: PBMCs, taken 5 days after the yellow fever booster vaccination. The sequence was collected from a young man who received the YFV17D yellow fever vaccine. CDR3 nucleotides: TGCAGTGCTCCCCGGGGAGGGTCAGATACGCAGTATTTT. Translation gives CSAPRGGSDTQYF.